What follows is one T cell receptor (beta chain) and its context. As yet, its antigen is unknown. From germline, CDR1 is MGHRA and CDR2 YSYEKL. This CDR3 has 13 amino acids. The germline V and J ends were trimmed by 1 base and 0 bases, with 1 base remaining between them. In making diagnoses, clinical symptoms, serum thyroxine and TRAb, thyroid ultrasound and orbital computed tomography were all used. Blood was obtained at the first hyperthyroidism diagnosis, which preceded any ophthalmopathy symptoms. Amplification targeted TCR beta CDR3 regions from RNA transcripts. The primer set for the first-round RT-PCR of the TCR CDR3 was HTBI. TCRdb re-analysed the multiplex PCR reads in MiXCR, keeping a single row per CDR3 protein. The table has fewer than 400,000 distinct CDR3 sequences, approximately 15% seen once. This entry is derived from a study of T cells in Graves' hyperthyroidism and ophthalmopathy. Findings and limits, study-wide: In simple terms, a model built on 13 V-J features told ophthalmopathy apart from stable hyperthyroidism.

The source is a woman younger than 35 with Graves' hyperthyroidism that later progressed to Graves' ophthalmopathy. This chain joins TRBV4-1 and TRBJ1-3; no reliable D call. What was sequenced was blood. The CDR3 loop is CASSQVSGNTIYF. The CDR3 DNA sequence: TGCGCCAGCAGCCAAGTCTCTGGAAACACCATATATTTT.